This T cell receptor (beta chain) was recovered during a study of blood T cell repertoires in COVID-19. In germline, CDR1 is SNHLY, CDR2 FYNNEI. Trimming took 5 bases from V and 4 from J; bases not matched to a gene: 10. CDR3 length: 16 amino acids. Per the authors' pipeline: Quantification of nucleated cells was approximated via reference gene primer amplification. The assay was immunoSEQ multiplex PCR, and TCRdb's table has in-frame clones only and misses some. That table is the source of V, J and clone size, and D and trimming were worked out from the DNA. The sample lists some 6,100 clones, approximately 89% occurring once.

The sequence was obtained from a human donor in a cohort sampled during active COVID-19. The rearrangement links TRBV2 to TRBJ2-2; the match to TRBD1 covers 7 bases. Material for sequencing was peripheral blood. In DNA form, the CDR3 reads TGTGCCAGCAGTTACCAGGGGGTTCAAGGCACCGGGGAGCTGTTTTTT. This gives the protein CASSYQGVQGTGELFF.